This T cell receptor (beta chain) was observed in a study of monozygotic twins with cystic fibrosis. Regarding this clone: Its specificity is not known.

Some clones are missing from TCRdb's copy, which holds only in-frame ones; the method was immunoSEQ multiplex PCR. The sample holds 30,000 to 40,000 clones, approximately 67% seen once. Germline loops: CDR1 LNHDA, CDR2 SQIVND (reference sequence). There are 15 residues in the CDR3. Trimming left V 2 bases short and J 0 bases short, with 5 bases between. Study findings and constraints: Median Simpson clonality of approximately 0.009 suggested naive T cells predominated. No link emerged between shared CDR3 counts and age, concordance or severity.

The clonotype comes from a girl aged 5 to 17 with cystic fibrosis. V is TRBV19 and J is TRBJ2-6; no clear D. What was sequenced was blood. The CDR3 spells CASSIKYSGANVLTF. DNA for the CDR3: TGTGCCAGTAGTATAAAGTACTCTGGGGCCAACGTCCTGACTTTC.